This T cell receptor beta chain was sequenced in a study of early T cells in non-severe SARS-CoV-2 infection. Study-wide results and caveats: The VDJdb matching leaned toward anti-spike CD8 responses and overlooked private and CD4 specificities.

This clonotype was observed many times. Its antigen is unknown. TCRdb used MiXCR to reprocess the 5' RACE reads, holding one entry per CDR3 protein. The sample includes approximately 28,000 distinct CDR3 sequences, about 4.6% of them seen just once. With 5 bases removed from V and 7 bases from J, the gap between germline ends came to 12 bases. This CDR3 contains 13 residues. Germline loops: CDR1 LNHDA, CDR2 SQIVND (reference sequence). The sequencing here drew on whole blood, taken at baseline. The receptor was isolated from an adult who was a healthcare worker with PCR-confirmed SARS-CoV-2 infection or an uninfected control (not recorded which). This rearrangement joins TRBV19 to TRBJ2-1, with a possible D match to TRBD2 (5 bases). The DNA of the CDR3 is TGTGCCAGTAGTGACACTCCGGGGAATGAGCAGTTCTTC. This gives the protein CASSDTPGNEQFF.